A single sample gave rise to the 28 T cell receptor beta chains below, sequenced in a study of technical replicates of blood from a few donors. Here immunoSEQ multiplex PCR was the method, and the copy in TCRdb shows in-frame clones only, minus some. The sample lists fewer than 65,000 clones; around 87% were seen once. Input material: PBMCs. These TCRs come from a human donor in good health. Some clones in this sample may be carry-over from other donors' samples.

The chain recombines TRBV5-6 with TRBJ1-2, with D maybe TRBD1 (6 bases). V dropped 3 bases and J dropped 0 bases, with 12 bases sitting between them. From germline, CDR1 is SGHDT and CDR2 YYEEEE. CDR3 size: 15 residues. This CDR3 reads CASSSWTAPNYGYTF. The CDR3 DNA sequence: TGTGCCAGCAGCTCTTGGACAGCCCCTAACTATGGCTACACCTTC.

V gene TRBV5-4 combines with J gene TRBJ2-3; TRBD2 matches 12 bases. The CDR3 is 17 residues long. CDR1 and CDR2 from the germline V gene are SGHNT and YYREEE (reference sequence). The ends lost 4 bases at V and 5 bases at J; junction bases unmatched: 11. The CDR3, as DNA: TGTGCCAGCAGCCCAGGCGGTCTAGCGGGGGGGAGAGATACGCAGTATTTT. Encoded protein: CASSPGGLAGGRDTQYF.

The chain joins TRBV7-2 to TRBJ2-1; D ambiguous. Germline loops: CDR1 SGHTA, CDR2 FQGNSA. V lost 6 bases, J lost 10 bases, and 16 bases lay in between. The CDR3 is 13 residues long. The CDR3 DNA is TGTGCCAGCAGAAATAAGGCTAGTAGCGAGCAGTTCTTC. This codes for CASRNKASSEQFF. Full variable domain (rest looked up from reference TRBV7-2 and TRBJ2-1): GAGVSQSPSNKVTEKGKDVELRCDPISGHTALYWYRQSLGQGLEFLIYFQGNSAPDKSGLPSDRFSAERTGGSVSTLTIQRTQQEDSAVYLCASRNKASSEQFFGPGTRLTVL.

The CDR3 reads CASSRVSRVEETQYF. CDR3 coding DNA: TGTGCCAGCAGCCGTGTGTCCCGGGTAGAAGAGACCCAGTACTTC. The J gene is TRBJ2-5, the V gene TRBV7-2; D gene ambiguous. Trimming cost V 5 bases and J 3 bases, with 16 bases left between them. Looked up from germline, CDR1 is SGHTA and CDR2 is FQGNSA. This CDR3 is built from 15 residues.

J is TRBJ2-1 and V is TRBV4-2, with D unresolved. Trimming stripped 3 bases from V and 10 bases from J, with 19 bases between. Germline V lookup: CDR1 LGHNA, CDR2 YNFKEQ. This CDR3 has 15 amino acids. The CDR3 DNA is TGTGCCAGCAGCCAGGAGTGGGTCCTCATGAGGGAGCAGTTCTTC. As protein: CASSQEWVLMREQFF.

This clone appeared once. V gene TRBV19 combines with J gene TRBJ1-5; D call uncertain. V lost 1 base, J lost 1 base, and 5 bases lay in between. CDR3 length: 14 residues. From germline, CDR1 is LNHDA and CDR2 SQIVND (reference sequence). CDR3 sequence: CASSIARSNQPQHF. CDR3 coding DNA: TGTGCCAGTAGTATAGCTAGGAGCAATCAGCCCCAGCATTTT. The full variable domain, with the rest looked up from reference TRBV19 and TRBJ1-5, is DGGITQSPKYLFRKEGQNVTLSCEQNLNHDAMYWYRQDPGQGLRLIYYSQIVNDFQKGDIAEGYSVSREKKESFPLTVTSAQKNPTAFYLCASSIARSNQPQHFGDGTRLSIL.

The J gene is TRBJ2-5, the V gene TRBV6-5, with 8 bases identical to TRBD1. The CDR3 totals 15 residues. Germline CDR1 and CDR2: MNHEY and SVGAGI. Losses at the gene ends were 2 bases for V and 2 bases for J; bases not matched to a gene: 4. Here the CDR3 reads CASSYSQGAQETQYF. DNA of the CDR3: TGTGCCAGCAGTTACAGCCAGGGGGCACAAGAGACCCAGTACTTC.

This chain uses TRBV19 with TRBJ1-1, with 9 bases aligning to TRBD1. CDR1 is LNHDA, CDR2 SQIVND, per germline (reference sequence). The CDR3 sequence is 15 residues long. The J segment lost 3 bases and the V segment lost 2 bases, leaving 4 bases of the junction unmatched. The CDR3 DNA follows: TGTGCCAGTAGTATAACACAGGGGGCTTACACTGAAGCTTTCTTT. It yields the protein CASSITQGAYTEAFF.

The CDR3 nucleotides are TGTGCCAGCTCACCCGGACAGGGGGCGGGAGGCTACACCTTC. This sequence encodes CASSPGQGAGGYTF. The V gene is TRBV18, the J gene TRBJ1-2, with TRBD1 matching 11 bases. Germline CDR1 KGHSH, CDR2 LQKENI. V lost 3 bases and J lost 8; bases outside the gene matches: 5. This CDR3 is built from 14 residues.

By its share, this clone is medium-sized. CDR3 sequence (DNA): TGTGCCATCAGTGATATCGCGGGGGAAGATACGCAGTATTTT. This sequence encodes CAISDIAGEDTQYF. V gene TRBV10-3 combines with J gene TRBJ2-3, with 7 bases aligning to TRBD2. The CDR3 has 14 residues. In germline, CDR1 is ENHRY, CDR2 SYGVKD. V shed 3 bases and J 5 bases; nucleotides not matched to a gene: 5.

This rearrangement joins TRBV25-1 to TRBJ2-7; D is perhaps TRBD2 (6 bases). Trimming took off 2 bases at V and 3 bases at J, with 17 bases between the two ends. Germline-derived CDR1 and CDR2 are MGHDK and SYGVNS. The CDR3 totals 16 residues. The CDR3 loop reads CASSERGGTPFYEQYF. Here the CDR3 DNA reads TGTGCCAGCAGTGAACGGGGAGGAACCCCCTTCTACGAGCAGTACTTC.

The chain links TRBV7-2 to TRBJ2-2; TRBD2 agrees at 8 bases. The CDR3 has 15 amino acids. Per the germline V gene, CDR1 is SGHTA and CDR2 is FQGNSA. Trimming cost V 6 bases and J 7 bases; bases outside gene matches: 10. The CDR3 here is CASSLAGPSGGELFF. CDR3 DNA sequence: TGTGCCAGCAGTCTAGCGGGTCCCTCTGGCGGGGAGCTGTTTTTT.

The chain joins TRBV2 to TRBJ2-4; perhaps TRBD1 as D (7 bases). The CDR3 spans 17 residues. CDR1 SNHLY and CDR2 FYNNEI come from the germline V gene. Deletions cut 2 bases from V and 0 bases from J, with 14 bases between. For the CDR3, the DNA is TGTGCCAGCAGTGAAAGGGGGGCAGGGGGAGCCAAAAACATTCAGTACTTC. It translates to CASSERGAGGAKNIQYF.

The rearrangement links TRBV18 to TRBJ1-3, with 10 positions matching TRBD1. This CDR3 has 15 residues. V trimming: 4 bases; J trimming: 7 bases; junction bases outside the gene matches: 7. Germline CDR1 reads KGHSH; CDR2 reads LQKENI. The DNA of the CDR3 is TGTGCCAGCTCACAAGGACAGGGGGTCGGGAACACCATATATTTT. This sequence encodes CASSQGQGVGNTIYF.

The V gene is TRBV4-2, the J gene TRBJ2-1; 7 nucleotides line up with TRBD2. CDR3 length: 15 amino acids. The germline V gene has CDR1 LGHNA and CDR2 YNFKEQ. V trimming: 3 bases; J trimming: 8 bases; junction bases outside the gene matches: 10. The CDR3 spells CASSHIFRGSHEQFF. In DNA, the CDR3 is TGTGCCAGCAGCCATATTTTCCGCGGGAGCCATGAGCAGTTCTTC.

The chain's CDR3 is CASSSSTDLNTEAFF. For the CDR3, the DNA is TGTGCCAGCAGCAGCTCGACAGACTTGAACACTGAAGCTTTCTTT. The rearrangement links TRBV21-1 to TRBJ1-1; the tabulated D call, TRBD1, remains unverified against the DNA. TRBV21-1 is a listed pseudogene. The CDR3 sequence is 15 residues long.

V is TRBV15 and J is TRBJ1-5; tentative D call: TRBD1 (6 bases). Germline V CDR1 and CDR2: LNHNV, YYDKDF (reference sequence). This CDR3 is 15 amino acids long. Trimming stripped 3 bases from V and 4 bases from J, with 13 bases between. CDR3 in amino acids: CATSSGTNYNQPQHF. The CDR3 DNA sequence: TGTGCCACCAGCAGCGGGACAAACTATAATCAGCCCCAGCATTTT.

This chain uses TRBV18 with TRBJ2-5; 8 nucleotides align to TRBD2. With 6 bases clipped from V and 5 bases from J, the junction kept 5 bases outside the gene matches. The length of the CDR3 is 13 residues. Germline CDR1 KGHSH, CDR2 LQKENI. The CDR3 sequence: CASSPAGGETQYF. CDR3 coding DNA: TGTGCCAGCTCCCCGGCGGGGGGCGAGACCCAGTACTTC.

This clone was picked up one time. The CDR3 DNA reads as TGTGCCAGCTCGCCTTTCGAGGGGAACACTGAAGCTTTCTTT. This sequence encodes CASSPFEGNTEAFF. V gene TRBV18 combines with J gene TRBJ1-1; no firm D call. Germline lookup yields CDR1 KGHSH and CDR2 LQKENI. V lost 6 bases to trimming and J lost 1 base, with 12 bases between them. This CDR3 is built from 14 residues.

In its sample, this clone was seen once. V is TRBV5-6 and J is TRBJ2-7; 10 bases are a match to TRBD2. Germline V gene sequence: CDR1 SGHDT, CDR2 YYEEEE. Trimming cost V 4 bases and J 4 bases; bases outside gene matches: 2. The CDR3 loop spans 13 amino acids. The CDR3 region is CASSRGLAYEQYF. The CDR3 DNA follows: TGTGCCAGCAGCCGGGGACTAGCGTACGAGCAGTACTTC.

This clone was recorded once. The chain joins TRBV4-2 to TRBJ2-3; TRBD2 matches 10 bases. Germline lookup yields CDR1 LGHNA and CDR2 YNFKEQ. Trimming cost V 3 bases and J 2 bases; bases outside gene matches: 5. The CDR3 spans 16 residues. The CDR3 sequence: CASSHSGTSVTDTQYF. The CDR3 nucleotides read TGTGCCAGCAGCCACTCCGGGACTAGCGTCACAGATACGCAGTATTTT.

The genes are TRBV18 and TRBJ2-7, with 7 bases identical to TRBD1. The CDR3 covers 14 residues. Unmatched junction bases numbered 6, after V lost 5 bases and J lost 2 bases. Germline values: CDR1 KGHSH, CDR2 LQKENI. CDR3 amino acids: CASSTGQRPYEQYF. CDR3 nucleotides: TGTGCCAGCTCAACGGGACAGCGCCCCTACGAGCAGTACTTC.

The rearrangement uses TRBV11-2 and TRBJ2-5; no definite D call. Per the germline V gene, CDR1 is SGHAT and CDR2 is FQNNGV. Trimming stripped 5 bases from V and 7 bases from J, with 8 bases between. The CDR3 has 11 amino acids. Here the CDR3 DNA reads TGTGCCAGCAGCAACCCAGGGACCCAGTACTTC. It yields the protein CASSNPGTQYF.

This chain uses TRBV7-2 with TRBJ2-7, with D perhaps TRBD2 (5 bases). The ends were cut back, 8 bases at V and 5 bases at J, with 16 bases in the middle. CDR1 is SGHTA and CDR2 is FQGNSA in the germline V gene. The CDR3 consists of 13 residues. The DNA for the CDR3 is TGTGCCAGCGGTCTTGACCCGCGGGACGAGCAGTACTTC. It translates to CASGLDPRDEQYF.

The chain combines TRBV19 with TRBJ2-3; D is uncertain. The CDR3 spans 12 residues. V was trimmed by 6 bases and J by 2 bases, leaving 6 bases between them. Germline V gives CDR1 LNHDA, CDR2 SQIVND (reference sequence). This CDR3 reads CASSGFTDTQYF. CDR3 nucleotide sequence: TGTGCCAGTAGCGGGTTCACAGATACGCAGTATTTT.

The chain combines TRBV10-3 with TRBJ2-1, with a weak D call TRBD2 (6 bases). In germline, CDR1 is ENHRY, CDR2 SYGVKD. V lost 6 bases and J lost 4, with 16 bases in between. This CDR3 is built from 15 residues. The CDR3 DNA reads TGTGCCATCAGCCCCGGGGCGGGGAGTTACAATGAGCAGTTCTTC. It codes for CAISPGAGSYNEQFF.

V usage is TRBV29-1 and J usage is TRBJ2-3; tentatively, D is TRBD1 (5 bases). The CDR3 runs 14 residues. V lost 5 bases and J 5 bases, leaving 17 bases between the germline ends. Germline V gives CDR1 SQVTM, CDR2 ANQGSEA. The CDR3 DNA sequence: TGCAGCGTTCCCTGGGGCAGGGCAAGAGATACGCAGTATTTT. This codes for CSVPWGRARDTQYF.

The chain joins TRBV9 to TRBJ2-5; D is perhaps TRBD2 (5 bases). Trimming pared 7 bases from V and 2 bases from J, leaving 9 bases between. Per germline, CDR1 SGDLS and CDR2 YYNGEE. This CDR3 has 12 amino acids. The CDR3 DNA follows: TGTGCCAGCCGGGGAGAGCAAGAGACCCAGTACTTC. The encoded protein is CASRGEQETQYF.